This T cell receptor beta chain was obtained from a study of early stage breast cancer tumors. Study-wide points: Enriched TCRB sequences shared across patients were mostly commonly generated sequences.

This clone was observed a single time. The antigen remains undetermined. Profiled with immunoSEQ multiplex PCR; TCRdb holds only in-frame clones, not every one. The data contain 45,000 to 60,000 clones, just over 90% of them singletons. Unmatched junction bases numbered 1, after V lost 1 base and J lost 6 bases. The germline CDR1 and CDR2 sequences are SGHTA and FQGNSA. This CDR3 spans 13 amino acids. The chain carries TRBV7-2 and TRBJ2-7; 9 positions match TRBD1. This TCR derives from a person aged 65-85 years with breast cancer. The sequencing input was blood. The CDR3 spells CASSLGDRVEQYF. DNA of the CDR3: TGTGCCAGCAGCTTAGGGGACAGGGTCGAGCAGTACTTC.